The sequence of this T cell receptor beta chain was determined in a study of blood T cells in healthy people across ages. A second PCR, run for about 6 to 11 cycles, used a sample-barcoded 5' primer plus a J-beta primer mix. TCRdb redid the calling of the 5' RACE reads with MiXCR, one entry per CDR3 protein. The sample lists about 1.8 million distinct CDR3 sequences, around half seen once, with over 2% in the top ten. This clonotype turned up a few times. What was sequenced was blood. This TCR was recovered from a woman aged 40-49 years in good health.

In nucleotides, the CDR3 is TGCGCCAGCAACATTGCCCGGACTAGCACAGATACGCAGTATTTT. This translates into CASNIARTSTDTQYF. This chain uses TRBV5-1 with TRBJ2-3, with D possibly matching TRBD2 (5 bases). The V and J ends lost 6 bases and 0 bases respectively, with 14 bases between them. Per the germline V gene, CDR1 is SGHRS and CDR2 is YFSETQ. The CDR3 contains 15 residues.